The sample holds one count of the clone carrying this TCR beta chain. The multiple sclerosis control cohort comprised treatment-naive individuals presenting with stable or active relapsing-remitting disease. Trimming left V 5 bases short and J 8 bases short, with 13 bases between. CDR1 and CDR2 from the germline V gene are SGHNT and YYREEE (reference sequence). The CDR3 totals 12 residues. It was with random hexamers that 0.5 to 1 ug RNA was reverse transcribed. TCRdb recomputed calls from the immunoSEQ multiplex PCR reads with MiXCR, one row per CDR3 protein. The sample lists some 260,000 distinct CDR3 sequences; around 83% were seen once. These data come from a study of CD8 T cells in Susac syndrome.

This sequence originates from a human donor with multiple sclerosis. What was sequenced was CD8+ T cells from PBMCs. The chain combines TRBV5-4 with TRBJ1-2; D is possibly TRBD1 (6 bases). The CDR3 DNA sequence: TGTGCCAGCAGTTCAGGGACACGGGGCTACACCTTC. Encoded protein: CASSSGTRGYTF.